The rows below give T cell receptor beta chains drawn from one sample of a study of OX40 agonist ivuxolimab in advanced cancers. Using immunoSEQ multiplex PCR, the repertoire was profiled, and TCRdb retains in-frame clones only, with some absent. This table holds some 44,000 clones, approximately 86% found once. Sequences were derived from CD4+ or CD8+ T cells sorted from blood, sampled in a trial of the OX40 agonist ivuxolimab. These receptors were collected from an adult with an advanced solid tumor such as melanoma, head and neck, liver or kidney cancer. CDR3s include the opening cysteine and the closing phenylalanine or tryptophan. Each record gives: D gene, clone size, V gene, CDR3 protein. The D gene is left open where the match is weak. Size is stated for part of the rows, as once, few or many counts, or as a class when the clone is expanded.

D gene: TRBD2; clone size: once; V gene: TRBV30; CDR3 protein: CAWQTGSARGGYNEQFF
D gene: NA; clone size: few; V gene: TRBV18; CDR3 protein: CASSSTRAGTDTQYF
D gene: NA; clone size: NA; V gene: TRBV18; CDR3 protein: CASSPRQDHGEQYF
D gene: NA; clone size: NA; V gene: TRBV4-1; CDR3 protein: CASSQVGGRGTDTQYF
D gene: NA; clone size: NA; V gene: TRBV7-9; CDR3 protein: CASSLDRTTPEAFF
D gene: NA; clone size: once; V gene: TRBV30; CDR3 protein: CAWSVGSGYNEQFF
D gene: NA; clone size: NA; V gene: TRBV4-1; CDR3 protein: CASSQERETAITDTQYF
D gene: TRBD1; clone size: NA; V gene: TRBV2; CDR3 protein: CASSGTVYNEQFF
D gene: NA; clone size: NA; V gene: TRBV19; CDR3 protein: CASSRFGQGAYEQYF
D gene: NA; clone size: few; V gene: TRBV5-1; CDR3 protein: CASSTQTGNNSPLHF
D gene: NA; clone size: NA; V gene: TRBV6-5; CDR3 protein: CASSPEGGRQPQHF
D gene: TRBD2; clone size: NA; V gene: TRBV29-1; CDR3 protein: CSAKAGGQETQYF
D gene: NA; clone size: NA; V gene: TRBV7-8; CDR3 protein: CASSLAEAKETQYF
D gene: NA; clone size: few; V gene: TRBV6-1; CDR3 protein: CASRVLEWGYNEQFF
D gene: NA; clone size: NA; V gene: TRBV5-4; CDR3 protein: CASASYNEQFF
D gene: TRBD2; clone size: NA; V gene: TRBV5-1; CDR3 protein: CASSLDTSGSPDEQFF
D gene: TRBD1; clone size: NA; V gene: TRBV5-4; CDR3 protein: CASSSQGDGKPQHF
D gene: NA; clone size: NA; V gene: TRBV5-6; CDR3 protein: CASSVWLFAGNTIYF
D gene: NA; clone size: NA; V gene: TRBV18; CDR3 protein: CASSPSTDTEAFF
D gene: TRBD2; clone size: NA; V gene: TRBV4-1; CDR3 protein: CASSQDLRSGRANEQFF
D gene: NA; clone size: NA; V gene: TRBV9; CDR3 protein: CASSVHGGLRSTEAFF
D gene: NA; clone size: NA; V gene: TRBV19; CDR3 protein: CASSMGSYQETQYF
D gene: TRBD1; clone size: NA; V gene: TRBV6-5; CDR3 protein: CASSYSQGTNEQYF
D gene: TRBD1; clone size: NA; V gene: TRBV9; CDR3 protein: CASSVMDRFEAFF
D gene: NA; clone size: NA; V gene: TRBV2; CDR3 protein: CASNPKRRYDEQYF
D gene: TRBD1; clone size: NA; V gene: TRBV6-1; CDR3 protein: CASTMTGVGNQPQHF
D gene: NA; clone size: NA; V gene: TRBV19; CDR3 protein: CASSIPSRNLGNEQFF
D gene: NA; clone size: once; V gene: TRBV30; CDR3 protein: CAWSRSDEQFF
D gene: NA; clone size: NA; V gene: TRBV2; CDR3 protein: CASSVDPNTEAFF
D gene: TRBD1; clone size: NA; V gene: TRBV5-1; CDR3 protein: CASSFGTGVAEQYF
D gene: NA; clone size: NA; V gene: TRBV11-2; CDR3 protein: CASSLGVLGEQYF
D gene: NA; clone size: NA; V gene: TRBV28; CDR3 protein: CASSYQRNQPQHF
D gene: NA; clone size: NA; V gene: TRBV13; CDR3 protein: CASSPPRSSYNSPLHF
D gene: TRBD2; clone size: NA; V gene: TRBV4-1; CDR3 protein: CASSQGGRGNYNEQFF
D gene: TRBD2; clone size: NA; V gene: TRBV14; CDR3 protein: CASMASGYEQYF
D gene: NA; clone size: few; V gene: TRBV27; CDR3 protein: CASSERLGLYEQYF
D gene: NA; clone size: NA; V gene: TRBV25-1; CDR3 protein: CASRFTNEKLFF
D gene: TRBD2; clone size: NA; V gene: TRBV5-6; CDR3 protein: CASRRAGLAGENTGELFF
D gene: NA; clone size: NA; V gene: TRBV21-1; CDR3 protein: CASSKFGREEQFF
D gene: TRBD1; clone size: NA; V gene: TRBV5-8; CDR3 protein: CASSRGQGNQETQYF
D gene: NA; clone size: NA; V gene: TRBV6-6; CDR3 protein: CASSYDPRGSPLHF
D gene: TRBD2; clone size: NA; V gene: TRBV10-3; CDR3 protein: CAISETLSGGRGEQFF
D gene: TRBD2; clone size: NA; V gene: TRBV5-6; CDR3 protein: CASSLPSGYNEQFF
D gene: NA; clone size: NA; V gene: TRBV19; CDR3 protein: CASGVAVNQPQHF
D gene: NA; clone size: once; V gene: TRBV4-2; CDR3 protein: CASSQDLVRGNEKLFF
D gene: TRBD1; clone size: NA; V gene: TRBV4-1; CDR3 protein: CASSQIQGAHPDTQYF
D gene: NA; clone size: few; V gene: TRBV5-1; CDR3 protein: CASSLTASSHLAKNIQYF
D gene: TRBD1; clone size: NA; V gene: TRBV6-6; CDR3 protein: CASSYDRAWGSPLHF
D gene: TRBD2; clone size: NA; V gene: TRBV6-1; CDR3 protein: CASSEGPGTSGNEQFF
D gene: TRBD1; clone size: NA; V gene: TRBV6-1; CDR3 protein: CASRWDRARYEQYF
D gene: TRBD1; clone size: NA; V gene: TRBV6-5; CDR3 protein: CASSRTGAEGYTF
D gene: NA; clone size: NA; V gene: TRBV18; CDR3 protein: CASSPPLNTEAFF
D gene: TRBD2; clone size: NA; V gene: TRBV7-3; CDR3 protein: CASSVSSGGAADTQYF